The 3 T cell receptor beta chains presented below share a single source sample, sequenced in a study of cytomegalovirus exposure and HLA in healthy donors. The PCR used 60 Vbeta and 13 Jbeta primers. The method was immunoSEQ multiplex PCR; TCRdb's version includes in-frame clones alone and lacks a portion of them. Here the sample spans 140,000 or so clones, approximately 72% being singletons. Sequenced material: PBMCs. The source is a woman aged 55-69 years in good health and CMV-seronegative.

This clone showed up just once. The rearrangement joins TRBV15 to TRBJ1-5, with 8 positions matching TRBD1. V shed 3 bases and J 2 bases; nucleotides not matched to a gene: 3. CDR1 and CDR2 (germline): LNHNV, YYDKDF (reference sequence). The CDR3 totals 15 residues. CDR3 DNA: TGTGCCACCAGCAGGGACAGGGTGGGCAATCAGCCCCAGCATTTT. This translates into CATSRDRVGNQPQHF.

In this sample, this clone is medium-sized. The chain uses TRBV4-3 and TRBJ2-7; no firm D call. The CDR3 sequence is 15 residues long. V lost 0 bases and J 0 bases, leaving 9 bases between the germline ends. Germline V gene sequence: CDR1 LGHNA, CDR2 YSLEER. The CDR3 nucleotides read TGCGCCAGCAGCCAAGATGTTACCAGCTCCTACGAGCAGTACTTC. Translated, it gives CASSQDVTSSYEQYF.

This clone showed up just a few times. The chain uses TRBV7-8 and TRBJ1-4; TRBD1 might be the D (5 bases). The CDR3 covers 15 residues. Trimming shortened V by 1 base and J by 5 bases, and 11 bases separated the two germline ends. CDR1 and CDR2 (germline): SGHVS, FQNEAQ. CDR3 amino acids: CASSLDARGNEKLFF. The CDR3 coding sequence is TGTGCCAGCAGCTTAGATGCCCGGGGGAATGAAAAACTGTTTTTT.